Below, one TCR beta chain is given with its context. Antigen specificity is unknown. Prior autoimmune disease or systemic immunosuppression barred patients. At baseline, cycle 4 day 1, and cycle 7 day 1, blood was sampled. Clones were sequenced by immunoSEQ multiplex PCR, and TCRdb holds only the in-frame ones, with some missing. The repertoire includes about 61,000 clones, approximately 81% of them detected once, and 0.52% sits in the top ten. The data originate from a study of OX40 agonist ivuxolimab in advanced cancers. About the research overall: Patients treated during dose escalation were battling hepatocellular carcinoma, melanoma, renal cell or head and neck cancer.

Points from the study as a whole: CD8+ T cells showed, on average, more clonal expansion than CD4+ cells.

This CDR3 is 16 amino acids long. CDR1 is WSHSY and CDR2 is SAAADI in the germline V gene. After removal of 6 bases from V and 1 base from J, the junction contained 9 bases not matched to a gene. This clonotype originated in an adult with an advanced solid tumor such as melanoma, head and neck, liver or kidney cancer. Sequencing used CD4+ or CD8+ T cells sorted from blood, obtained in a trial of the OX40 agonist ivuxolimab. The V call is TRBV10-2, the J call TRBJ2-3, with TRBD1 identical over 8 bases. CDR3 amino acids: CASRAHGQGRTDTQYF. The CDR3 DNA follows: TGCGCCAGCAGGGCCCATGGACAGGGACGCACAGATACGCAGTATTTT.